This T cell receptor beta chain emerged from a study of early T cells in non-severe SARS-CoV-2 infection. Study at large: Sequencing input comprised bulk RNA from unsorted whole blood; chain pairing was not available. General observations from the study: The VDJdb matching leaned toward anti-spike CD8 responses and overlooked private and CD4 specificities.

With regard to this clonotype: What it recognizes is unknown.

Individual cDNA molecules received unique molecular identifiers during library preparation. TCRdb independently ran MiXCR on the 5' RACE reads; one entry per CDR3 protein. The table lists 90,000 to 120,000 distinct CDR3 sequences, 9% to 14% of them singletons. The CDR3 is 14 amino acids. V was clipped by 6 bases and J by 4 bases; unmatched bases: 6. V is TRBV12-3 or TRBV12-4 and J is TRBJ1-1, with 9 bases aligning to TRBD1. The sequencing input was whole blood. This clonotype originated in an adult who was a healthcare worker with PCR-confirmed SARS-CoV-2 infection or an uninfected control (not recorded which). CDR3 residues: CASSSSDRGTEAFF. CDR3 bases: TGTGCCAGCAGCTCCTCGGACAGGGGCACTGAAGCTTTCTTT.